This T cell receptor (beta chain) derives from a study of cytomegalovirus exposure and HLA in healthy donors. Points on this clone: Its antigen is unidentified.

The PCR employed 60 Vbeta primers together with 13 Jbeta primers. Profiled with immunoSEQ multiplex PCR; TCRdb holds only in-frame clones, not every one. The table has some 200,000 clones, about 59% seen once. Study outcomes and limitations: Roughly uniform depth of sequencing across donors was assumed in presence/absence analyses. An Asian-associated ancestry cluster reportedly showed fewer N-insertions than the roughly 670-donor mean in a later analysis. Information on immune exposure was restricted to one variable (CMV serostatus).

This CDR3 has 15 residues. Germline assignment: CDR1 SGHNT and CDR2 YYREEE (reference sequence). V dropped 3 bases and J dropped 2 bases, with 13 bases sitting between them. The chain couples TRBV5-4 to TRBJ2-3; possible D gene TRBD1, 7 bases. The source is a man aged 35 to 55 in good health and CMV-seronegative. The sequencing input was PBMCs. CDR3 region: CASSSPRGDTDTQYF. The CDR3 coding sequence is TGTGCCAGCAGCTCCCCCAGGGGGGACACAGATACGCAGTATTTT.